The T cell receptor (beta chain) under discussion was sequenced for a study of tumor-infiltrating lymphocytes in primary liver carcinoma. Looking at the study overall: Sample yields, roughly 3.5 to 7.13 million productive TCRbeta reads, were similar across the tissue types.

Co-extracting RNA and DNA was done with 20-30 mg of unsorted bulk tissue as input. Starting from about 0.5 ug of total RNA, TCR beta cDNA was produced with a primer in the constant region. Library construction for TCR beta comprised three nested multiplex PCR rounds performed with slightly modified ARM-PCR. Amplification in the first two PCR rounds was performed using TRBV1-TRBV30 forward primers and a C-beta reverse primer for around 9 cycles each. TCRdb analysed the multiplex PCR reads with MiXCR anew, one entry per CDR3 protein. The sample lists around 99,000 distinct CDR3 sequences, around 68% occurring once. CDR1 SGHAT and CDR2 FQDESV come from the germline V gene (reference sequence). This CDR3 spans 13 amino acids. V shed 11 bases and J shed 1 base, with 14 bases lying between them. Comment on this clonotype: The CDR3 carries no conserved terminal phenylalanine or tryptophan, so it likely arises from a read error.

The chain couples TRBV11-1 to TRBJ2-5; D gene ambiguous. Sequencing was done on a sample of tumor-adjacent normal liver tissue. This receptor was taken from a man aged 40-49 years with primary liver carcinoma and hepatitis B virus infection. The chain's CDR3 is CASTKIGQETQYL. The CDR3 DNA reads TGTGCCTCTACAAAGATAGGCCAAGAGACCCAGTACTTA.